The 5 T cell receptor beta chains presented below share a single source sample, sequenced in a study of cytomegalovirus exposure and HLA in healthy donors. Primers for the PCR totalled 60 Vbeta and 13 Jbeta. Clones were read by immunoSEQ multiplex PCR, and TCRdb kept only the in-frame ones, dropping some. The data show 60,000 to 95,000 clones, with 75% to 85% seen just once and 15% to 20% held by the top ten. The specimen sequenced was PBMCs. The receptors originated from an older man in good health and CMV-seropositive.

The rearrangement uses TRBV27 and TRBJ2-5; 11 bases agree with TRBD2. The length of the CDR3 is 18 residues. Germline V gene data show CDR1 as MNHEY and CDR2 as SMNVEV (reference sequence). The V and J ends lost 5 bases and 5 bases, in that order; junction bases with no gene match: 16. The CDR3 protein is CASSPTGVSGGARETQYF. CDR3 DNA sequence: TGTGCCAGCAGTCCCACGGGAGTTAGCGGGGGGGCCCGGGAGACCCAGTACTTC.

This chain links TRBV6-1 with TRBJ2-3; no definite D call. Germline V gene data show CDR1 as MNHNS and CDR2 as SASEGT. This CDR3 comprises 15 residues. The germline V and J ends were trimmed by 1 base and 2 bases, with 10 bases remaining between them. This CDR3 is CASSEEGAATDTQYF. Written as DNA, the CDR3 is TGTGCCAGCAGTGAAGAAGGAGCAGCCACAGATACGCAGTATTTT.

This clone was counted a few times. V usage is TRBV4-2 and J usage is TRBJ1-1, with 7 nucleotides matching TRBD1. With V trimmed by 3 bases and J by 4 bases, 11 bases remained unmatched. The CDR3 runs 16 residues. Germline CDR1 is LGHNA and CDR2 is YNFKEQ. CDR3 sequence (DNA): TGTGCCAGCAGCCAGCCCACCTCCAGGGGGTCCACTGAAGCTTTCTTT. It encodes CASSQPTSRGSTEAFF.

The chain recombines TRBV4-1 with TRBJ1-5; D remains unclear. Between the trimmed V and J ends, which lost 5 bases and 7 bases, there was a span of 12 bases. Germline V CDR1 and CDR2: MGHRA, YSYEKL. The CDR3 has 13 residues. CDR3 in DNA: TGCGCCAGCAGCGTCGCCCCGGGACAGCCCCAGCATTTT. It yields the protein CASSVAPGQPQHF.

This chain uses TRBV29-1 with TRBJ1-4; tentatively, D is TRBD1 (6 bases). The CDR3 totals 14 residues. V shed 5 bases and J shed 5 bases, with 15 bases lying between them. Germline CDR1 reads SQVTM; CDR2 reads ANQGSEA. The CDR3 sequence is CSVLRGAENEKLFF. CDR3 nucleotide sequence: TGCAGCGTTCTCCGGGGGGCGGAAAATGAAAAACTGTTTTTT.